Sequencing of this T cell receptor (beta chain) was carried out in a study of blood T cell repertoires in COVID-19. About the research overall: Sites across the United States, Italy and Spain contributed samples from acute and convalescent COVID-19. The cDNA or gDNA used as material had been derived from T cells, B-cell-depleted T cells, or PBMCs.

In the authors' methods: Estimation of nucleated cell counts was performed using reference gene primer amplification. The repertoire was sequenced with immunoSEQ multiplex PCR; TCRdb's copy has only in-frame clones and lacks some. V and J calls and clone size follow that table, whereas D and trimming were derived from the DNA. Of around 69,000 clones detected, about 86% appear once; the ten largest clones hold 5.5% to 8.5%. There are 15 residues in the CDR3. V lost 3 bases, J lost 10 bases, and 7 bases stayed unmatched. Per the germline V gene, CDR1 is LGHDT and CDR2 is YNNKEL (reference sequence). The source material was peripheral blood. This chain connects TRBV3-1 (or the pseudogene TRBV3-2) to TRBJ2-1; 12 bases fit TRBD2. This TCR was recovered from a man in his fifties or sixties with active COVID-19. The CDR3 sequence is CASSQTSGRSREQFF. The DNA of the CDR3 is TGTGCCAGCAGCCAGACTAGCGGGAGAAGTCGCGAGCAGTTCTTC.